The next 24 T cell receptor beta chains were all read from a single sample in a study of human T cells and chemical hapten exposure. The time point here: patch test 1, 2 weeks after DPC sensitization. Treatment noted: therapeutic diphenylcyclopropenone sensitization with weekly scalp DPC. MiXCR, applied by TCRdb to the RACE reads, yields one record per CDR3 protein. The sample consists of tens of thousands of distinct CDR3 sequences, about 10% of them appearing once. Material: whole blood, obtained in connection with sensitization to the hapten diphenylcyclopropenone (DPC). The receptors were gathered from a woman between 45 and 60 years old with alopecia areata. Some clones in this sample may be carry-over from other donors' samples.

V usage is TRBV25-1 and J usage is TRBJ1-2; D gene unclear. V was trimmed by 8 bases and J by 1 base, leaving 5 bases between them. Germline V gene sequence: CDR1 MGHDK, CDR2 SYGVNS. This CDR3 has 11 residues. The CDR3 here is CASALNYGYTF. DNA for the CDR3: TGTGCCAGCGCCCTTAACTATGGCTACACCTTC.

This clonotype showed up just a few times. This chain links TRBV11-2 with TRBJ2-1; TRBD1 matches 7 bases. CDR1 is SGHAT, CDR2 FQNNGV, per germline. The CDR3 is 14 amino acids. V shed 4 bases and J 5 bases; nucleotides not matched to a gene: 5. The CDR3, as DNA: TGTGCCAGCAGCTCCCGACAGGGCCACAATGAGCAGTTCTTC. Its protein product is CASSSRQGHNEQFF.

In its sample, this clonotype was seen a few times. The chain is built from TRBV6-5 and TRBJ2-7; tentative D call: TRBD1 (6 bases). Between the trimmed V and J ends, which lost 6 bases and 4 bases, there was a span of 19 bases. The CDR3 extends over 15 amino acids. Germline-derived CDR1 and CDR2 are MNHEY and SVGAGI. The CDR3 DNA reads as TGTGCCAGCAGATCCCCGGGACAAACAAAATACGAGCAGTACTTC. Translating it yields CASRSPGQTKYEQYF.

The V gene is TRBV12-3 or TRBV12-4, the J gene TRBJ1-5; D is perhaps TRBD1 (6 bases). This CDR3 comprises 16 residues. V lost 5 bases and J lost 7, with 21 bases in between. The CDR3 bases are TGTGCCAGCAGTCCGCCAAGTACAGGGAGAGGCCAGCCCCAGCATTTT. As protein: CASSPPSTGRGQPQHF.

This clonotype has only a few counts. V gene TRBV15 combines with J gene TRBJ2-5; 9 positions match TRBD1. Germline CDR1 reads LNHNV; CDR2 reads YYDKDF (reference sequence). V dropped 3 bases and J dropped 5; count of bases not matched to a gene: 7. The CDR3 is made up of 15 amino acids. Here the CDR3 DNA reads TGTGCCACCAGCAGGAAGGGACAGGGCGGCGAGACCCAGTACTTC. As protein: CATSRKGQGGETQYF.

In its sample, this clonotype was seen many times. The V and J genes are TRBV7-9 and TRBJ2-1; no definite D call. This CDR3 has 15 residues. CDR1 is SEHNR and CDR2 is FQNEAQ in the germline V gene (reference sequence). V lost 1 base to trimming and J lost 0 bases, with 7 bases between them. CDR3 protein: CASSLGSFSYNEQFF. CDR3 DNA: TGTGCCAGCAGCTTAGGCAGCTTCTCCTACAATGAGCAGTTCTTC. Supplemented by reference TRBV7-9 and TRBJ2-1, the full variable domain reads DTGVSQNPRHKITKRGQNVTFRCDPISEHNRLYWYRQTLGQGPEFLTYFQNEAQLEKSRLLSDRFSAERPKGSFSTLEIQRTEQGDSAMYLCASSLGSFSYNEQFFGPGTRLTVL.

This chain joins TRBV7-2 and TRBJ1-1, with TRBD1 identical over 8 bases. V lost 4 bases to trimming and J lost 1 base; unmatched junction nucleotides: 2. Germline loops: CDR1 SGHTA, CDR2 FQGNSA. There are 14 residues in the CDR3. DNA for the CDR3: TGTGCCAGCAGCTCAGGGGGCAAGAACACTGAAGCTTTCTTT. Translated, it gives CASSSGGKNTEAFF.

The chain links TRBV5-4 to TRBJ2-3; 8 positions agree with TRBD2. Germline lookup yields CDR1 SGHNT and CDR2 YYREEE (reference sequence). V dropped 5 bases and J dropped 2; count of bases not matched to a gene: 4. CDR3 length equals 14 residues. CDR3 sequence (DNA): TGTGCCAGCAGTTCGGGGGGGCTCACAGATACGCAGTATTTT. It is translated as CASSSGGLTDTQYF.

This clonotype has only a few counts. This chain joins TRBV25-1 and TRBJ1-6, with D unclear. Trimming stripped 2 bases from V and 0 bases from J, with 11 bases between. This CDR3 has 17 amino acids. Germline V gene data show CDR1 as MGHDK and CDR2 as SYGVNS. The CDR3 sequence is CASSENGWSSYNSPLHF. CDR3 nucleotide sequence: TGTGCCAGCAGTGAAAACGGCTGGAGCTCCTATAATTCACCCCTCCACTTT.

This clonotype has just a few counts. V usage is TRBV18 and J usage is TRBJ1-1; a weak D match, TRBD1 (6 bases). V shed 2 bases and J shed 5 bases, with 12 bases lying between them. Germline V gene lookup returns CDR1 KGHSH and CDR2 LQKENI. The CDR3 is made up of 14 amino acids. As DNA, the CDR3 is TGTGCCAGCTCACCAAGGGGGGATGGGACTGAAGCTTTCTTT. Protein sequence: CASSPRGDGTEAFF. The full variable domain, completed using reference TRBV18 and TRBJ1-1, is NAGVMQNPRHLVRRRGQEARLRCSPMKGHSHVYWYRQLPEEGLKFMVYLQKENIIDESGMPKERFSAEFPKEGPSILRIQQVVRGDSAAYFCASSPRGDGTEAFFGQGTRLTVV.

This clonotype was observed many times. This rearrangement joins TRBV12-3 or TRBV12-4 to TRBJ1-1; no firm D call. V was pared by 3 bases and J by 4 bases, with 9 bases between. This CDR3 region has 13 residues. The CDR3 nucleotides read TGTGCCAGCAGTTTGAGAGAGAGCACTGAAGCTTTCTTT. Residues: CASSLRESTEAFF.

The V and J genes are TRBV5-6 and TRBJ1-1; no clear D. The germline V gene encodes CDR1 SGHDT and CDR2 YYEEEE. V shed 4 bases and J shed 4 bases, with 14 bases lying between them. This CDR3 is built from 14 residues. Here the CDR3 reads CASSNPTESTEAFF. For the CDR3, the DNA is TGTGCCAGCAGCAACCCGACGGAGAGCACTGAAGCTTTCTTT. Drawing the rest from reference TRBV5-6 and TRBJ1-1, the complete variable domain is DAGVTQSPTHLIKTRGQQVTLRCSPKSGHDTVSWYQQALGQGPQFIFQYYEEEERQRGNFPDRFSGHQFPNYSSELNVNALLLGDSALYLCASSNPTESTEAFFGQGTRLTVV.

This clonotype showed up many times. The genes are TRBV6-1 and TRBJ1-5; maybe TRBD1 (5 bases). The CDR3 spans 17 residues. Germline V gives CDR1 MNHNS, CDR2 SASEGT. With 4 bases removed from V and 0 bases from J, the gap between germline ends came to 16 bases. CDR3 sequence reads: CASSGRGGENSNQPQHF. The CDR3 bases are TGTGCCAGCAGTGGAAGGGGCGGGGAGAATAGCAATCAGCCCCAGCATTTT.

The CDR3 is CASSSGLAVRETQYF. The CDR3 nucleotides are TGTGCCAGCAGTTCGGGACTAGCGGTTAGAGAGACCCAGTACTTC. This chain joins TRBV12-3 or TRBV12-4 and TRBJ2-5, with 11 positions matching TRBD2. J was trimmed by 4 bases and V by 4 bases; bases with no gene match: 5. CDR3 length: 15 residues.

A few counts support this clonotype. The V and J genes are TRBV18 and TRBJ1-5; D is possibly TRBD1 (6 bases). Trimming pared 5 bases from V and 4 bases from J, leaving 9 bases between. This CDR3 contains 13 residues. Germline V gives CDR1 KGHSH, CDR2 LQKENI. The CDR3 sequence is CASSTGLNQPQHF. CDR3 nucleotides: TGTGCCAGCTCAACAGGGTTAAATCAGCCCCAGCATTTT.

This rearrangement joins TRBV7-2 to TRBJ1-1; possible D gene TRBD1, 5 bases. The V gene's germline CDR1 is SGHTA and CDR2 FQGNSA. V lost 1 base to trimming and J lost 5 bases, with 14 bases between them. The CDR3 covers 15 residues. The CDR3 sequence: CASSLDSGSGTEAFF. CDR3 DNA sequence: TGTGCCAGCAGCTTAGATTCGGGGTCAGGGACTGAAGCTTTCTTT. The full variable domain, rest sourced from reference TRBV7-2 and TRBJ1-1, is GAGVSQSPSNKVTEKGKDVELRCDPISGHTALYWYRQSLGQGLEFLIYFQGNSAPDKSGLPSDRFSAERTGGSVSTLTIQRTQQEDSAVYLCASSLDSGSGTEAFFGQGTRLTVV.

V usage is TRBV7-2 and J usage is TRBJ2-5; no clear D. Germline CDR1 SGHTA, CDR2 FQGNSA. CDR3 length: 14 amino acids. The ends were cut back, 0 bases at V and 5 bases at J, with 10 bases in the middle. The DNA for the CDR3 is TGTGCCAGCAGCTTAGCCGGCCCCGGGGAGACCCAGTACTTC. Its protein product is CASSLAGPGETQYF. Using reference TRBV7-2 and TRBJ2-5 for the parts outside the CDR3, the full variable domain is GAGVSQSPSNKVTEKGKDVELRCDPISGHTALYWYRQSLGQGLEFLIYFQGNSAPDKSGLPSDRFSAERTGGSVSTLTIQRTQQEDSAVYLCASSLAGPGETQYFGPGTRLLVL.

As DNA, the CDR3 is TGTGCCAGCAGTCTCCGGGACGGTGCGTTCTTC. This codes for CASSLRDGAFF. The V gene is TRBV12-3 or TRBV12-4, the J gene TRBJ2-1, with D tentatively TRBD1 or TRBD2 (5 bases each). The CDR3 spans 11 residues. The germline V and J ends were trimmed by 5 bases and 15 bases, with 14 bases remaining between them.

In this sample, this clonotype turned up many times. This chain connects TRBV29-1 to TRBJ1-1; the D gene is possibly TRBD1 (5 bases). CDR1 is SQVTM and CDR2 is ANQGSEA in the germline V gene. Trimming left V 8 bases short and J 6 bases short, with 16 bases between. This CDR3 has 12 residues. For the CDR3, the DNA is TGCAGCTCCCGGGGTCAGGGTGCTGAAGCTTTCTTT. Protein sequence: CSSRGQGAEAFF.

This rearrangement joins TRBV9 to TRBJ2-2; 7 bases agree with TRBD1. This CDR3 has 17 amino acids. Per germline, CDR1 SGDLS and CDR2 YYNGEE. The junction had 12 bases not matched to a gene; V was cut back by 0 bases and J by 7 bases. CDR3 bases: TGTGCCAGCAGCGTAGGACCGACAGACAGGGTGGGCGGGGAGCTGTTTTTT. It yields the protein CASSVGPTDRVGGELFF.

This clonotype was found many times. The rearrangement links TRBV12-3 or TRBV12-4 to TRBJ2-3; D perhaps matches TRBD2 (6 bases). This CDR3 is 12 amino acids long. Trimming stripped 5 bases from V and 8 bases from J, with 11 bases between. CDR3 residues: CASSLSAGTQYF. CDR3 bases: TGTGCCAGCAGTCTCTCAGCGGGTACGCAGTATTTT.

The CDR3 bases are TGCAGCGTTGAAGATCTTAAGGGACAGGGCCCCTCTGGGGCCAACGTCCTGACTTTC. The encoded protein is CSVEDLKGQGPSGANVLTF. The chain is built from TRBV29-1 and TRBJ2-6, with 9 bases aligning to TRBD1. Germline V gene sequence: CDR1 SQVTM, CDR2 ANQGSEA. The CDR3 is 19 amino acids. Germline trimming cut 0 bases from V and 0 bases from J; bases unmatched to any gene: 9. The full variable domain, in which reference TRBV29-1 and TRBJ2-6 provide the parts outside the CDR3, is SAVISQKPSRDICQRGTSLTIQCQVDSQVTMMFWYRQQPGQSLTLIATANQGSEATYESGFVIDKFPISRPNLTFSTLTVSNMSPEDSSIYLCSVEDLKGQGPSGANVLTFGAGSRLTVL.

This clonotype was found many times. J is TRBJ2-6 and V is TRBV4-3, with D unclear. This CDR3 has 17 amino acids. The V gene's germline CDR1 is LGHNA and CDR2 YSLEER. Trimming pared 0 bases from V and 1 base from J, leaving 10 bases between. CDR3 protein: CASSQDYGVSGANVLTF. CDR3 nucleotides: TGCGCCAGCAGCCAAGACTATGGGGTTTCTGGGGCCAACGTCCTGACTTTC.

Many counts were recorded for this clonotype. V and J are TRBV24-1 and TRBJ2-5; 7 nucleotides match TRBD1. J gave up 5 bases and V 7 bases, and 9 bases lay outside the gene matches. Germline CDR1 reads KGHDR; CDR2 reads SFDVKD. The CDR3 has 14 residues. CDR3 DNA sequence: TGTGCCACCAGAGGACAGGCCGGAATGGAGACCCAGTACTTC. Translating gives CATRGQAGMETQYF.